This T cell receptor beta chain was documented in a study of blood T cell repertoires in COVID-19. The V end was cut by 1 base, the J end by 2 bases, with 13 bases between. CDR3 length: 15 amino acids. Looked up from germline, CDR1 is SGHRS and CDR2 is YFSETQ. TCRdb's table, derived via immunoSEQ multiplex PCR, lists solely in-frame clones and lacks some. This table holds 150,000 to 200,000 clones, 81% found once. The chain carries TRBV5-1 and TRBJ2-7; D not resolved. The source is an elderly woman with COVID-19, enrolled during active disease. Sequenced material: peripheral blood. CDR3 residues: CASSLTAENPYEQYF. In nucleotides, the CDR3 is TGCGCCAGCAGCTTGACAGCAGAGAACCCCTACGAGCAGTACTTC.